This T cell receptor (beta chain) emerged from a study of blood T cell repertoires in COVID-19. Study overall: Samples representing acute and convalescent COVID-19 were sourced from the United States, Italy and Spain. T cells, B-cell-depleted T cells, or PBMCs provided the cDNA or gDNA that served as material.

The length of the CDR3 is 13 residues. V trimming: 6 bases; J trimming: 6 bases; junction bases outside the gene matches: 5. Germline V CDR1 and CDR2: MNHEY, SVGAGI. Per the study methods: Reference gene primer amplification in the assay estimated nucleated cell counts. TCRdb keeps only in-frame clones here, not all; method: immunoSEQ multiplex PCR. That table gives V, J and clone size, and the DNA gave D and trimming. The profile shows under 150,000 clones, around 88% of them singletons. The sequenced sample was peripheral blood. This chain joins TRBV6-5 and TRBJ1-2, with 9 nucleotides matching TRBD1. This receptor was identified in a human donor in a cohort sampled during active COVID-19. The chain's CDR3 is CASRLTGGNGYTF. CDR3 coding DNA: TGTGCCAGCAGGCTCACAGGGGGCAATGGCTACACCTTC.